This entry is about one T cell receptor beta chain. Its target is not known. This sample was taken from a study of radiotherapy plus CTLA-4 blockade in lung cancer. On the study more broadly: Among enrolled patients, roughly 20% responded and 30% to 40% achieved disease control.

The germline V gene encodes CDR1 MNHNS and CDR2 SASEGT. V was cut by 7 bases and J by 5 bases, with 4 bases left in between. The CDR3 sequence is 10 residues long. Overall study findings and caveats: Radiotherapy was combined with ipilimumab, and tumor-derived TCR clones then expanded in blood.

Sequenced by immunoSEQ multiplex PCR; TCRdb stores in-frame clones only, minus some. This table has tens of thousands of clones, around 76% appearing once. Alongside CTLA-4 blockade with ipilimumab, patients with chemo-refractory metastatic non-small-cell lung cancer received focal radiation. The chain recombines TRBV6-1 with TRBJ2-3, with D hard to call. This clonotype originated in a human donor with non-small cell lung cancer who had a partial response to radiotherapy plus ipilimumab. Some clones in this sample may be carry-over from other donors' samples. This specimen was peripheral blood, taken from a patient treated with radiotherapy plus ipilimumab. The chain's CDR3 is CASNLDTQYF. The CDR3 DNA is TGTGCCAGCAATCTAGATACGCAGTATTTT.